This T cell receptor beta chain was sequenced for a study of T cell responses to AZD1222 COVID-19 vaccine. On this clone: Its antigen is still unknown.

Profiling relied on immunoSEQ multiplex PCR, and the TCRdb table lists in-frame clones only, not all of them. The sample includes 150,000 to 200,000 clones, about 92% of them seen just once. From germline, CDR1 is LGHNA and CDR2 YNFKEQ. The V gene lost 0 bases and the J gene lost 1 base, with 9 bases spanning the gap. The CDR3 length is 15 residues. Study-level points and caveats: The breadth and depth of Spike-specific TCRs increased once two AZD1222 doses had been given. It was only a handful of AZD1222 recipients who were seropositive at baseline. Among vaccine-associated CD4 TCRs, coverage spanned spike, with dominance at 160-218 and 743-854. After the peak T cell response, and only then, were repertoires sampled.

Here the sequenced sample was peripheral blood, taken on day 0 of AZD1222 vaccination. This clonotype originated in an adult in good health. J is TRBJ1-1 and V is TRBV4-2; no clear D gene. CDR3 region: CASSQDKAGNTEAFF. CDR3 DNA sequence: TGTGCCAGCAGCCAAGATAAGGCGGGGAACACTGAAGCTTTCTTT.